These 2 T cell receptor beta chains came from one sample sequenced in a study of early T cells in non-severe SARS-CoV-2 infection (dated by TCRdb to about 2021). The receptor library was made with 5' RACE. Sequencing was performed on a NextSeq 500. The public reads were run again by TCRdb, first through fastp at Q25 and then through MiXCR, and only productive beta chains were kept. A single entry per CDR3 protein holds the most common genes and DNA from its merged rows. Here the sample has around 50,000 distinct CDR3 sequences; roughly 12% occur a single time. About 3% of the sample goes to the ten largest clones. The sequencing sample was made of whole blood. The source is an adult who was a healthcare worker with PCR-confirmed SARS-CoV-2 infection or an uninfected control (not recorded which).

This clonotype has a count of ten or more. The chain employs TRBV29-1 and TRBJ2-1; 11 nucleotides align to TRBD2. The ends lost 4 bases at V and 9 bases at J; junction bases unmatched: 5. Per germline, CDR1 SQVTM and CDR2 ANQGSEA. The CDR3 totals 13 residues. This CDR3 reads CSVGLLAGGEQFF. The CDR3 DNA follows: TGCAGCGTTGGGCTCCTAGCGGGGGGTGAGCAGTTCTTC.

The chain combines TRBV12-3 or TRBV12-4 with TRBJ2-1, with TRBD2 matching over 8 bases. The CDR3 contains 15 residues. The V gene end was trimmed by 6 bases and the J gene end by 6 bases; junction bases not matched to a gene: 10. The CDR3 sequence is CASSSTGGGGNEQFF. The CDR3 bases are TGTGCCAGCAGCTCTACCGGGGGGGGCGGCAATGAGCAGTTCTTC.